The 4 T cell receptor beta chains listed next were all sequenced from one sample in a study of cytomegalovirus exposure and HLA in healthy donors. The PCR was carried out with 60 Vbeta primers and 13 Jbeta primers. Only in-frame clones appear in the TCRdb table, and some are missing; sequencing was by immunoSEQ multiplex PCR. The repertoire shows some 120,000 clones; the top ten hold roughly 2%. The sequencing input was PBMCs. Receptors were obtained from a woman aged 55-69 years in good health and CMV-seronegative.

The chain has TRBV27 and TRBJ2-1, with 7 bases lining up with TRBD2. CDR3 length: 14 residues. V lost 2 bases and J lost 7; bases outside the gene matches: 5. Germline-derived CDR1 and CDR2 are MNHEY and SMNVEV (reference sequence). CDR3 bases: TGTGCCAGCAGTTTAGAGGGAGGGCTGAATGAGCAGTTCTTC. Translation: CASSLEGGLNEQFF.

The chain is built from TRBV10-3 and TRBJ2-3; D might be TRBD1 (6 bases). Trimming removed 2 bases from V and 0 bases from J, with 15 bases in between. CDR3 length equals 17 residues. Germline CDR1 reads ENHRY; CDR2 reads SYGVKD. The CDR3 spells CAISERAGAASTDTQYF. CDR3 coding DNA: TGTGCCATCAGTGAGCGGGCAGGGGCCGCTAGCACAGATACGCAGTATTTT.

The rearrangement links TRBV19 to TRBJ1-4; D unresolved. CDR3 length: 17 residues. Trimming cost V 1 base and J 2 bases, with 14 bases left between them. CDR1 and CDR2 from the germline V gene are LNHDA and SQIVND (reference sequence). The DNA for the CDR3 is TGTGCCAGTAGTATAGGAGTAGGAGAGATGACTAATGAAAAACTGTTTTTT. It yields the protein CASSIGVGEMTNEKLFF. Combining the CDR3 with reference TRBV19 and TRBJ1-4 gives the whole variable domain DGGITQSPKYLFRKEGQNVTLSCEQNLNHDAMYWYRQDPGQGLRLIYYSQIVNDFQKGDIAEGYSVSREKKESFPLTVTSAQKNPTAFYLCASSIGVGEMTNEKLFFGSGTQLSVL.

The chain is built from TRBV6-4 and TRBJ2-2; TRBD1 is a possible D gene (5 bases). The germline V gene encodes CDR1 MRHNA and CDR2 SNTAGT. The CDR3 length is 13 residues. V lost 4 bases and J 2 bases, leaving 5 bases between the germline ends. The CDR3 protein is CASSGTNTGELFF. The CDR3 bases are TGTGCCAGCAGTGGGACAAACACCGGGGAGCTGTTTTTT.